This TCR beta chain was profiled in a study of siplizumab effects on memory and regulatory T cells. Broader study findings: Roughly 80-95% of proliferating CD4+ or CD8+ clones lacked a naive or memory phenotype that could be assigned.

A 37°C coculture lasting around 6 days was applied to the mixed lymphocyte reaction cells. This clone was picked up a small number of times. Antigen specificity is unknown. TCRdb keeps only in-frame clones here, not all; method: immunoSEQ multiplex PCR. The sample gives about 10,000 clones, roughly two fifths of which show up once; about 10% is in the top ten. Material: CFSE-low (dividing) CD8+ T cells sorted from an allogeneic mixed lymphocyte reaction. This TCR was recovered from a human donor in good health; the cells came from an allogeneic mixed lymphocyte reaction.

In nucleotides, the CDR3 is TGTGCCAGCAGCTTGCTTGACAATGAGCAGTTCTTC. This gives the protein CASSLLDNEQFF. The chain has TRBV5-6 and TRBJ2-1; unclear D gene. V was pared by 1 base and J by 5 bases, with 4 bases between. The germline gives CDR1 SGHDT, CDR2 YYEEEE. The CDR3 loop spans 12 amino acids.